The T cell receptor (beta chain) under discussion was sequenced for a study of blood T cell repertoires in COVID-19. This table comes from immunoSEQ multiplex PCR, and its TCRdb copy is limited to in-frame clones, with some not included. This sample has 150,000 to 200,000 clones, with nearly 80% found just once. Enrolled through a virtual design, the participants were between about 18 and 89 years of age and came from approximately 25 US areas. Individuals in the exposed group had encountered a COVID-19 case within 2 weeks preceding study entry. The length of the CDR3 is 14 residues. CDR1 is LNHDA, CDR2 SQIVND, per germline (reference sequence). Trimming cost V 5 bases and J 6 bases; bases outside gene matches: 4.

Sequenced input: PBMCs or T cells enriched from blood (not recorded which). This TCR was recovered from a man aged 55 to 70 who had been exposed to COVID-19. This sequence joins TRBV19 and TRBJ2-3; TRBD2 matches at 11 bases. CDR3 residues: CASSPGTSGDTQYF. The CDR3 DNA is TGTGCCAGTAGTCCTGGGACTAGCGGCGATACGCAGTATTTT.